Listed below are T cell receptor beta chains from one sample, sequenced in a study of identical twins. TCRdb re-analysed the 5' RACE reads in MiXCR, keeping a single row per CDR3 protein. The table shows roughly 500,000 distinct CDR3 sequences, with approximately 22% occurring only once. The same sample was also used in a study of T cells expressing NK-cell markers.

Sequencing was carried out using CD4+ T cells sorted from blood. Receptors originate from a woman aged 18-30 years in good health. The CDR3 runs from the conserved cysteine through the conserved F or W. Each record gives: J gene, clone size, V gene, D gene, CDR3 protein, CDR3 DNA. D genes are given only for firm matches. Only some rows state a clone size, as once, few, many or a class for expanded clones.

TRBJ1-1 few TRBV20-1 - CSASNKVNTEAFF TGCAGTGCCAGTAACAAGGTGAACACTGAAGCTTTCTTT
TRBJ2-7 - TRBV4-2 TRBD2 CASSQGSAGGRGYEQYF TGTGCCAGCAGCCAAGGCTCGGCGGGGGGGCGCGGGTACGAGCAGTACTTC
TRBJ1-6 - TRBV12-3/TRBV12-4 TRBD1 CASSLSRQGSHSPLHF TGTGCCAGCAGTTTATCCCGACAGGGCTCTCATTCACCCCTCCACTTT
TRBJ2-1 - TRBV27 - CASSSIVNNEQFF TGTGCCAGCAGTTCTATCGTGAACAATGAGCAGTTCTTC
TRBJ2-7 - TRBV20-1 TRBD2 CSAKTSGGPQYF TGCAGTGCTAAGACTAGCGGGGGGCCCCAGTACTTC
TRBJ2-2 - TRBV7-9 - CASTYRRASNTGELFF TGTGCCAGCACCTACCGAAGGGCATCGAACACCGGGGAGCTGTTTTTT
TRBJ1-2 - TRBV29-1 TRBD1 CSSSTGNYGYTF TGCAGCTCCTCGACAGGGAACTATGGCTACACCTTC
TRBJ2-1 - TRBV20-1 TRBD1 CSASKQGGGNEQFF TGCAGTGCTAGCAAACAGGGGGGTGGGAATGAGCAGTTCTTC
TRBJ2-1 - TRBV20-1 - CSLPGQNEQFF TGCAGCCTCCCTGGCCAAAATGAGCAGTTCTTC
TRBJ2-3 - TRBV7-9 - CASSSNSLSTDTQYF TGTGCCAGCAGTAGTAATAGCCTTAGCACAGATACGCAGTATTTT
TRBJ1-2 few TRBV7-7 TRBD1 CARDRAVGYTF TGTGCTAGGGACAGGGCAGTTGGCTACACCTTC
TRBJ2-1 few TRBV6-2/TRBV6-3 TRBD2 CASTQSGNYNEQFF TGTGCCAGCACCCAGAGCGGGAATTACAATGAGCAGTTCTTC
TRBJ2-7 - TRBV7-2 - CASSVRWGGVSYEQYF TGTGCCAGCAGCGTCCGGTGGGGCGGGGTATCCTACGAGCAGTACTTC
TRBJ1-2 - TRBV18 - CASSPLRQDGYTF TGTGCCAGCTCACCACTGCGACAGGATGGCTACACCTTC
TRBJ2-3 few TRBV5-1 TRBD1 CASSGQGTDTQYF TGCGCCAGCAGCGGACAGGGCACAGATACGCAGTATTTT
TRBJ2-1 few TRBV24-1 - CATSDFTSNGEQFF TGTGCCACCAGTGATTTTACTAGCAACGGTGAGCAGTTCTTC
TRBJ2-5 few TRBV7-9 - CAGESQETQYF TGTGCCGGGGAATCCCAAGAGACCCAGTACTTC
TRBJ2-7 few TRBV5-1 TRBD2 CASMEGGRYEQYF TGCGCCAGCATGGAGGGCGGGAGATACGAGCAGTACTTC
TRBJ1-1 - TRBV20-1 - CSAPRQMNTEAFF TGCAGTGCCCCACGGCAGATGAACACTGAAGCTTTCTTT
TRBJ1-2 many TRBV5-1 TRBD1 CASSSNPPGQGHYGYTF TGCGCCAGCAGCTCAAACCCACCGGGACAGGGACACTATGGCTACACCTTC
TRBJ2-2 - TRBV20-1 - CSVERGARGGELFF TGCAGTGTGGAGAGGGGGGCGCGAGGCGGGGAGCTGTTTTTT
TRBJ1-1 - TRBV24-1 - CATRSGRVGTEAFF TGTGCCACCCGGTCGGGCAGGGTAGGCACTGAAGCTTTCTTT
TRBJ1-2 few TRBV2 - CASRPDRINYGYTF TGTGCCAGCAGACCAGACAGGATTAACTATGGCTACACCTTC
TRBJ2-1 few TRBV5-1 TRBD2 CASSLVLAGENEQFF TGCGCCAGCAGCTTGGTGCTAGCGGGGGAGAATGAGCAGTTCTTC
TRBJ2-7 - TRBV6-5 - CASSYSRQAANPEQYF TGTGCCAGCAGTTACTCCCGCCAAGCGGCCAACCCCGAGCAGTACTTC
TRBJ1-1 - TRBV5-1 - CASSLTTQPNTEAFF TGCGCCAGCAGCTTGACTACCCAGCCAAACACTGAAGCTTTCTTT
TRBJ1-2 few TRBV2 - CASRREQTNYGYTF TGTGCCAGCAGGAGGGAGCAAACTAACTATGGCTACACCTTC
TRBJ2-1 - TRBV20-1 - CSAHLPGTGNYNEQFF TGCAGTGCCCACCTTCCCGGGACTGGGAACTACAATGAGCAGTTCTTC
TRBJ2-3 - TRBV20-1 - CSAGGPAAGATDTQYF TGCAGTGCTGGGGGACCGGCTGCGGGCGCGACAGATACGCAGTATTTT
TRBJ2-3 - TRBV20-1 - CSARVWGSSTDTQYF TGCAGTGCTAGAGTGTGGGGGAGCTCGACAGATACGCAGTATTTT
TRBJ1-1 - TRBV6-6 TRBD1 CASTSQGSEAFF TGTGCCAGCACCTCACAGGGGTCTGAAGCTTTCTTT
TRBJ1-4 many TRBV20-1 - CSARDPGRVNEKLFF TGCAGTGCTAGAGATCCGGGCAGGGTGAATGAAAAACTGTTTTTT
TRBJ1-6 - TRBV7-6 - CASSGRVRGNSPLHF TGTGCCAGCAGCGGCAGGGTTAGGGGGAATTCACCCCTCCACTTT
TRBJ2-3 few TRBV10-3 - CAISESNVPAGTQYF TGTGCCATCAGTGAGTCGAACGTCCCCGCCGGGACGCAGTATTTT